The clone carrying this T cell receptor beta chain was counted a single time. The assay was immunoSEQ multiplex PCR, and TCRdb's table has in-frame clones only and misses some. The sample holds more than 60,000 clones, about nine tenths seen once. The CDR3 has 14 residues. Germline CDR1 reads MGHDK; CDR2 reads SYGVNS. Trimming took 2 bases from V and 6 from J, leaving 13 bases between them. This specimen comes from a study of blood T cell repertoires in COVID-19. Study background: Spain, Italy and the United States supplied samples that represented acute and convalescent COVID-19.

Sequenced material: peripheral blood. The gene calls are TRBV25-1 and TRBJ1-1; a possible D gene is TRBD1 (6 bases). The origin of this receptor is a woman between 50 and 59 years old with active or convalescent COVID-19. Written as DNA, the CDR3 is TGTGCCAGCAGTGAAGTCCAGGGGAGGGCTGAAGCTTTCTTT. Residues: CASSEVQGRAEAFF.